This TCR beta chain was sequenced in a study of regulatory T cells in long-lasting Graves disease. About the research overall: Duration of antithyroid drug therapy among newly diagnosed Graves' patients was under 3 months.

The time point is: newly diagnosed GD, antithyroid drugs for less than 3 months. The TCR library was made from RNA that had been extracted from PBMCs in TRIzol. Combining iRepertoire HTBI primers with Arm-PCR of CDR3 regions, the authors built TCR beta libraries. TCRdb re-analysed the multiplex PCR reads in MiXCR, keeping a single row per CDR3 protein. The repertoire holds about half a million distinct CDR3 sequences, with approximately 12% as singletons. The same specimen was also included in a second study, on T cells in Graves' hyperthyroidism and ophthalmopathy. According to that study: Researchers ran a first-round RT-PCR on the TCR CDR3 using the HTBI primer set.

The sample consisted of peripheral blood mononuclear cells (PBMCs), taken at new diagnosis, from a patient treated with antithyroid drugs. The receptor was isolated from a woman under 40 with Graves disease.

In DNA form, the CDR3 reads TGCAGCGCCCACCAGGACACCAACACCGGGGAGCTGTTTTTT. This translates into CSAHQDTNTGELFF. This sequence joins TRBV29-1 and TRBJ2-2, with a possible D match to TRBD1 (5 bases). The V gene lost 7 bases and the J gene lost 2 bases, with 14 bases spanning the gap. Germline assignment: CDR1 SQVTM and CDR2 ANQGSEA. The CDR3 covers 14 residues.